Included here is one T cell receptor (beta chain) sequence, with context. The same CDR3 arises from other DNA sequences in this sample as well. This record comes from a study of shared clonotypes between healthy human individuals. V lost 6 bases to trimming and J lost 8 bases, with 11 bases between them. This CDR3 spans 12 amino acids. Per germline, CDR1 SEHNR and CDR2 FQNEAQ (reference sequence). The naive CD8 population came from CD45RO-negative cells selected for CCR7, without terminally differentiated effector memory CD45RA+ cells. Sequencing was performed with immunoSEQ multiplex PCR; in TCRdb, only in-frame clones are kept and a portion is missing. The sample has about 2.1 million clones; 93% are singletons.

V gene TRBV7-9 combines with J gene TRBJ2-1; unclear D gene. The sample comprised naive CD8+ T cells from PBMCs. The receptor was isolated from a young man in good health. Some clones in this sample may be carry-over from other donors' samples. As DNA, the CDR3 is TGTGCCAGCAGTCCCATTGGCGATGAGCAGTTCTTC. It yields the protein CASSPIGDEQFF.